The 10 T cell receptor beta chains below come from one sample, sequenced in a study of patients and donors after allogeneic stem cell transplantation. Each CDR3 protein is one row after TCRdb ran MiXCR on the RT-PCR reads. This sample has about 74,000 distinct CDR3 sequences, with less than 30% found just once. The sample comprised blood, either unsorted or a sorted T cell fraction (not recorded which). The receptors derive from a human donor who was either an allogeneic HSCT recipient or a stem cell or donor lymphocyte infusion donor (not recorded which). It is not recorded whose cells these are; they may come from a transplant donor.

This clonotype has only a few counts. The chain employs TRBV27 and TRBJ2-7; 8 nucleotides agree with TRBD1. The length of the CDR3 is 14 residues. V lost 4 bases, J lost 3 bases, and 5 bases stayed unmatched. Germline V lookup: CDR1 MNHEY, CDR2 SMNVEV (reference sequence). Here the CDR3 DNA reads TGTGCCAGCAGTTATCAAGGGACAGGCTACGAGCAGTACTTC. This codes for CASSYQGTGYEQYF.

The chain uses TRBV15 and TRBJ1-1; the D is unclear. CDR1 and CDR2 from the germline V gene are LNHNV and YYDKDF (reference sequence). Trimming cost V 0 bases and J 2 bases, with 13 bases left between them. This CDR3 has 16 residues. The CDR3 here is CATSRDPFGRNTEAFF. The CDR3 nucleotides are TGTGCCACCAGCAGAGATCCTTTCGGGAGAAACACTGAAGCTTTCTTT. The full variable domain, completed using reference TRBV15 and TRBJ1-1, is DAMVIQNPRYQVTQFGKPVTLSCSQTLNHNVMYWYQQKSSQAPKLLFHYYDKDFNNEADTPDNFQSRRPNTSFCFLDIRSPGLGDTAMYLCATSRDPFGRNTEAFFGQGTRLTVV.

This clonotype was seen a handful of times. This chain links TRBV5-1 with TRBJ1-4; D is uncertain. Germline assignment: CDR1 SGHRS and CDR2 YFSETQ. Trimming took 5 bases from V and 6 from J, leaving 14 bases between them. CDR3 length: 14 residues. CDR3 amino acids: CASRTRGFDEKLFF. The DNA for the CDR3 is TGCGCCAGCAGGACGAGAGGGTTTGATGAAAAACTGTTTTTT. The entire variable domain, with the rest obtained from reference TRBV5-1 and TRBJ1-4, is as follows: KAGVTQTPRYLIKTRGQQVTLSCSPISGHRSVSWYQQTPGQGLQFLFEYFSETQRNKGNFPGRFSGRQFSNSRSEMNVSTLELGDSALYLCASRTRGFDEKLFFGSGTQLSVL.

V is TRBV14 and J is TRBJ1-2; D is undetermined. The CDR3 totals 15 residues. Trimming took 0 bases from V and 4 from J, leaving 12 bases between them. Germline V gives CDR1 SGHDN, CDR2 FVKESK. The CDR3 nucleotides read TGTGCCAGCAGCCAAGATCCCAGAACAGTCTATGGCTACACCTTC. This gives the protein CASSQDPRTVYGYTF.

The J gene is TRBJ2-1, the V gene TRBV6-5; 7 nucleotides line up with TRBD1. Germline V gives CDR1 MNHEY, CDR2 SVGAGI. The CDR3 covers 13 residues. V shed 3 bases, J shed 9 bases, and the junction held 5 bases outside the gene matches. In nucleotides, the CDR3 is TGTGCCAGCAGTTATATCAGGGGGTCTGAGCAGTTCTTC. Protein product: CASSYIRGSEQFF.

The chain couples TRBV29-1 to TRBJ1-5, with D possibly being TRBD1 (5 bases). The CDR3 is 13 amino acids. V lost 6 bases, J lost 7 bases, and 16 bases lay in between. CDR1 SQVTM and CDR2 ANQGSEA come from the germline V gene. The CDR3 here is CSVLEGMGQPQHF. DNA of the CDR3: TGCAGCGTCCTAGAGGGGATGGGACAGCCCCAGCATTTT.

This clonotype was counted ten times or more. The CDR3 loop is CSGGLNTEAFF. The CDR3 region has the DNA TGCAGCGGGGGGCTGAACACTGAAGCTTTCTTT. The chain combines TRBV29-1 with TRBJ1-1; TRBD1 might be the D (6 bases). Trimming removed 7 bases from V and 0 bases from J, with 6 bases in between. Germline V CDR1 and CDR2: SQVTM, ANQGSEA. The CDR3 contains 11 residues.

This clonotype has just a few counts. V is TRBV12-3 or TRBV12-4 and J is TRBJ2-2, with 7 bases aligning to TRBD2. The CDR3 extends over 15 amino acids. Germline trimming cut 6 bases from V and 7 bases from J; bases unmatched to any gene: 11. Here the CDR3 DNA reads TGTGCCAGCAGACTAGCGCGGACGGCGGTCGGGGAGCTGTTTTTT. It encodes CASRLARTAVGELFF.

This chain joins TRBV28 and TRBJ2-5; D is undetermined. The CDR3 contains 13 residues. The germline V and J ends were trimmed by 6 bases and 1 base, with 9 bases remaining between them. Germline V gene sequence: CDR1 MDHEN, CDR2 SYDVKM. The CDR3 DNA reads as TGTGCCAGCAGCCTCGGACGCCAAGAGACCCAGTACTTC. Its translation: CASSLGRQETQYF.

The chain has TRBV12-3 or TRBV12-4 and TRBJ2-5; D is ambiguous. V was trimmed by 3 bases and J by 5 bases, leaving 10 bases between them. The CDR3 totals 13 residues. The CDR3 nucleotides read TGTGCCAGCAGTTTTTCAAAAGGGGAGACCCAGTACTTC. This encodes CASSFSKGETQYF.